This passage covers 17 T cell receptor beta chains from one sample sequenced in a study of cytomegalovirus exposure and HLA in healthy donors. The PCR was carried out with 60 Vbeta primers and 13 Jbeta primers. The data were produced by immunoSEQ multiplex PCR, yet TCRdb's version contains in-frame clones alone and is incomplete. The sample yields approximately 120,000 clones, 70% to 80% seen once. Sample: PBMCs. These receptors were obtained from a man in his forties in good health and CMV-seronegative.

The V call is TRBV19, the J call TRBJ2-7; D is possibly TRBD1 (6 bases). CDR3 length equals 16 residues. The V end lost 10 bases, the J end lost 5 bases, and 27 bases lay between the germline ends. Per the germline V gene, CDR1 is LNHDA and CDR2 is SQIVND (reference sequence). Here the CDR3 DNA reads TGTGCCACTTCTATCAGAAGGGCCACAGGGCCGAACGAGCAGTACTTC. This codes for CATSIRRATGPNEQYF.

This clone was seen a single time. The V gene is TRBV5-1, the J gene TRBJ2-4; 13 nucleotides line up with TRBD2. Trimming took 2 bases from V and 0 from J; bases not matched to a gene: 2. The CDR3 totals 17 residues. The V gene's germline CDR1 is SGHRS and CDR2 YFSETQ. For the CDR3, the DNA is TGCGCCAGCAGCTTAGGGACTAGCGGGAAAGCCAAAAACATTCAGTACTTC. This codes for CASSLGTSGKAKNIQYF.

This clone showed up just once. The rearrangement joins TRBV30 to TRBJ2-5; 9 bases are shared with TRBD2. Germline V CDR1 and CDR2: GTSNPN, SVGIG (reference sequence). V lost 0 bases and J lost 4; bases outside the gene matches: 3. The CDR3 is 14 amino acids. The CDR3 here is CAWSVQRGAETQYF. The CDR3 DNA reads TGTGCCTGGAGTGTACAGCGGGGGGCAGAGACCCAGTACTTC.

The V and J genes are TRBV6-1 and TRBJ1-1; tentative D call: TRBD1 (5 bases). Trimming pared 4 bases from V and 1 base from J, leaving 10 bases between. Germline assignment: CDR1 MNHNS and CDR2 SASEGT. The CDR3 sequence is 14 residues long. CDR3 region: CASSAPGPNTEAFF. CDR3 nucleotides: TGTGCCAGCAGTGCCCCAGGGCCGAACACTGAAGCTTTCTTT.

The chain carries TRBV11-2 and TRBJ2-1; 13 nucleotides align to TRBD2. The germline V gene encodes CDR1 SGHAT and CDR2 FQNNGV. Losses at the gene ends were 0 bases for V and 7 bases for J; bases not matched to a gene: 6. This CDR3 has 17 amino acids. For the CDR3, the DNA is TGTGCCAGCAGCTTAGATAGACCGGGACTAGCGGGGAATGAGCAGTTCTTC. This translates into CASSLDRPGLAGNEQFF.

Written as DNA, the CDR3 is TGTGCCAGCAACCGCGGAGGGGGCACCTATAGCAATCAGCCCCAGCATTTT. This encodes CASNRGGGTYSNQPQHF. V and J are TRBV5-8 and TRBJ1-5; TRBD1 matches 7 bases. Germline V gene lookup returns CDR1 SGHTS and CDR2 YDEGEE. This CDR3 spans 17 amino acids. V lost 6 bases, J lost 0 bases, and 12 bases stayed unmatched. The full variable domain, rest sourced from reference TRBV5-8 and TRBJ1-5, is EAGVTQSPTHLIKTRGQQATLRCSPISGHTSVYWYQQALGLGLQFLLWYDEGEERNRGNFPPRFSGRQFPNYSSELNVNALELEDSALYLCASNRGGGTYSNQPQHFGDGTRLSIL.

This clone has just a few counts. The chain joins TRBV4-3 to TRBJ1-4; perhaps TRBD1 as D (5 bases). There are 16 residues in the CDR3. Looked up from germline, CDR1 is LGHNA and CDR2 is YSLEER. Trimming removed 0 bases from V and 8 bases from J, with 16 bases in between. Here the CDR3 reads CASSQEGTGPGEKLFF. In nucleotides, the CDR3 is TGCGCCAGCAGCCAAGAAGGTACAGGACCTGGAGAAAAACTGTTTTTT.

In this sample, this clone turned up once. The chain has TRBV6-1 and TRBJ2-7, with 7 bases aligning to TRBD1. This CDR3 comprises 13 residues. With V trimmed by 4 bases and J by 7 bases, 7 bases remained unmatched. Germline assignment: CDR1 MNHNS and CDR2 SASEGT. CDR3 in amino acids: CASSGIRGWEQYF. CDR3 nucleotides: TGTGCCAGCAGTGGAATCAGGGGGTGGGAGCAGTACTTC.

The sample holds one count of this clone. This chain links TRBV5-1 with TRBJ1-4; 9 bases line up with TRBD1. Losses at the gene ends were 4 bases for V and 5 bases for J; bases not matched to a gene: 6. The CDR3 extends over 15 amino acids. Germline CDR1 reads SGHRS; CDR2 reads YFSETQ. CDR3 amino acids: CASSIGQGKNEKLFF. As DNA, the CDR3 is TGCGCCAGCAGCATCGGACAGGGGAAAAATGAAAAACTGTTTTTT.

This clone has more than one count but fewer than ten. This chain joins TRBV10-3 and TRBJ1-1; D is perhaps TRBD1 (6 bases). Trimming removed 4 bases at V and 5 bases at J, with 11 bases between. This CDR3 spans 13 amino acids. Germline CDR1 reads ENHRY; CDR2 reads SYGVKD. In DNA, the CDR3 is TGTGCCATCAGTGCCAGGACAGAGACTGAAGCTTTCTTT. Translating gives CAISARTETEAFF.

This chain links TRBV27 with TRBJ2-7, with D uncertain. Germline values: CDR1 MNHEY, CDR2 SMNVEV (reference sequence). The CDR3 sequence is 13 residues long. Trimming pared 2 bases from V and 4 bases from J, leaving 9 bases between. The CDR3 DNA is TGTGCCAGCAGTTTAGGGCCAGATTACGAGCAGTACTTC. This codes for CASSLGPDYEQYF.

Worth noting for this clone: Germline and junction disagree at one end, which may indicate a read error. The chain recombines TRBV5-4 with TRBJ1-1; 8 bases agree with TRBD1. This CDR3 comprises 17 residues. Germline V gene data show CDR1 as SGHNT and CDR2 as YYREEE (reference sequence). CDR3: CASSLAPQRTGMDEAFF. In DNA, the CDR3 is TGTGCCAGCAGTTTGGCCCCGCAAAGGACAGGGATGGATGAAGCTTTCTTT.

The V gene is TRBV6-5, the J gene TRBJ1-5, with D tentatively TRBD1 (5 bases). Trimming stripped 3 bases from V and 1 base from J, with 10 bases between. Germline assignment: CDR1 MNHEY and CDR2 SVGAGI. The length of the CDR3 is 15 residues. The CDR3 is CASSYGGKSNQPQHF. In DNA form, the CDR3 reads TGTGCCAGCAGTTATGGGGGGAAGAGCAATCAGCCCCAGCATTTT.

The genes are TRBV27 and TRBJ2-1; maybe TRBD2 (6 bases). CDR3 length: 14 amino acids. CDR1 and CDR2 from the germline V gene are MNHEY and SMNVEV (reference sequence). V lost 2 bases, J lost 9 bases, and 14 bases lay in between. CDR3 amino acids: CASSLPGESTEQFF. The CDR3 DNA reads as TGTGCCAGCAGTTTACCGGGGGAATCCACTGAGCAGTTCTTC.

CDR3 coding DNA: TGTGCCAGCAGCTTAGATGACAGGCCCTTCTCCTACGAGCAGTACTTC. Translating it yields CASSLDDRPFSYEQYF. The chain is built from TRBV7-6 and TRBJ2-7, with D tentatively TRBD1 (6 bases). V lost 1 base to trimming and J lost 0 bases, with 13 bases between them. The germline V gene has CDR1 SGHVS and CDR2 FNYEAQ. CDR3 size: 16 residues.

The chain is built from TRBV29-1 and TRBJ2-7; D might be TRBD1 (5 bases). The CDR3 length is 11 residues. The germline V gene encodes CDR1 SQVTM and CDR2 ANQGSEA. Trimming cost V 4 bases and J 6 bases, with 10 bases left between them. The CDR3 DNA reads as TGCAGCGTTGGGGCAGGGTTCGAGCAGTACTTC. It specifies CSVGAGFEQYF.

The chain links TRBV7-3 to TRBJ2-1, with D possibly being TRBD1 (5 bases). CDR3 size: 13 residues. From germline, CDR1 is SGHTA and CDR2 FQGTGA. The V end lost 4 bases, the J end lost 8 bases, and 12 bases lay between the germline ends. This chain's CDR3 is CASSSQWGDEQFF. Here the CDR3 DNA reads TGTGCCAGCAGCTCCCAATGGGGCGATGAGCAGTTCTTC.